This TCR beta chain originates from a study of post-analysis software for immune sequencing data. The overall study: The cohort encompassed relapsing-remitting, secondary progressive and progressive-relapsing multiple sclerosis disease courses. General study points: When patients were compared with controls, a handful of TRBV segments were more frequent, TRBV5-6, TRBV5-1 and TRBV20-1 among them. F measure clustering grouped samples strongly by preparation batch. Comparison with controls showed significantly lower normalized Chao1 diversity in multiple sclerosis patients.

Turning to this clonotype: Its antigen remains unknown.

Per germline, CDR1 LGHDT and CDR2 YNNKEL (reference sequence). The CDR3 has 15 amino acids. Libraries were made from TCR beta cDNA, and they carried unique molecular identifiers. Each sample of roughly 0.85 to 11 million input T cells yielded around 500,000 cDNA molecules, so each molecule approximated one T cell. Each CDR3 protein gets one entry after TCRdb re-called the PCR reads with MiXCR. Of roughly 580,000 distinct CDR3 sequences in the sample, 40% to 50% were seen once. The receptor comes from a girl aged 5-17 years with multiple sclerosis. V usage is TRBV3-1 and J usage is TRBJ2-7; D is uncertain. The last part of the DNA fits TRBJ2-5 better; the J call may be wrong. The sequenced sample consisted of blood. The DNA of the CDR3 is TGTGCCAGCAGCCTCTGGGGTCACCTGGAAGAGACCCAGTACTTC. Residues: CASSLWGHLEETQYF.